The rows below give T cell receptor beta chains drawn from one sample of a study of cytomegalovirus exposure and HLA in healthy donors. Profiling relied on immunoSEQ multiplex PCR, and the TCRdb table lists in-frame clones only, not all of them. This table has about 330,000 clones, about 90% appearing once. The specimen was PBMCs. Every receptor here comes from a woman between 25 and 40 years old in good health and CMV-seropositive. Each CDR3 is given without its conserved first and last residue. Each record gives: CDR3 protein, CDR3 length, D gene, clone size, V gene, J gene. The D gene is left open where the match is weak. The size entry is marked missing in some rows and otherwise reads once, few, many or a size class.

CDR3: ASSLVIENHEQF
length: 12
D: -
size: -
V: TRBV7-2
J: TRBJ2-1

CDR3: ASRKTGDNYGYT
length: 12
D: -
size: once
V: TRBV28
J: TRBJ1-2

CDR3: SADWGVGYGYT
length: 11
D: -
size: -
V: TRBV29-1
J: TRBJ1-2

CDR3: ASSPVAGSTDTQY
length: 13
D: -
size: -
V: TRBV7-3
J: TRBJ2-3

CDR3: ASYFSGTGDGYT
length: 12
D: TRBD1
size: few
V: TRBV6-6
J: TRBJ1-2

CDR3: ASSYPRDSPQPQH
length: 13
D: TRBD1
size: once
V: TRBV6-5
J: TRBJ1-5

CDR3: ATSREWVGDGYT
length: 12
D: -
size: few
V: TRBV15
J: TRBJ1-2

CDR3: ASSYDRSNQPQH
length: 12
D: -
size: -
V: TRBV27
J: TRBJ1-5

CDR3: SARRGGEQY
length: 9
D: -
size: -
V: TRBV20-1
J: TRBJ2-7

CDR3: ASSYRVNEQF
length: 10
D: -
size: -
V: TRBV11-3
J: TRBJ2-1

CDR3: ASSLSRREPADTQY
length: 14
D: TRBD2
size: -
V: TRBV5-1
J: TRBJ2-3

CDR3: ASSLEGYSPLH
length: 11
D: -
size: -
V: TRBV7-2
J: TRBJ1-6

CDR3: ASSFLITGGNGYT
length: 13
D: -
size: -
V: TRBV6-5
J: TRBJ1-2

CDR3: ASSYTGASNTGELF
length: 14
D: -
size: -
V: TRBV7-7
J: TRBJ2-2

CDR3: ASSSGLGYT
length: 9
D: -
size: -
V: TRBV28
J: TRBJ1-2

CDR3: SVDSGANVLT
length: 10
D: -
size: -
V: TRBV29-1
J: TRBJ2-6

CDR3: ASSFQGPTYEQY
length: 12
D: -
size: -
V: TRBV6-5
J: TRBJ2-7

CDR3: ASSPQGASYEQY
length: 12
D: TRBD1
size: -
V: TRBV4-1
J: TRBJ2-7

CDR3: ASSYRPRGMNNEQF
length: 14
D: -
size: -
V: TRBV6-5
J: TRBJ2-1

CDR3: ASSSSSGTELSYEQY
length: 15
D: TRBD1
size: -
V: TRBV11-2
J: TRBJ2-7

CDR3: ASSAPMGLSSYNEQF
length: 15
D: TRBD2
size: -
V: TRBV6-1
J: TRBJ2-1

CDR3: ASSIGAGDWYEQY
length: 13
D: TRBD2
size: -
V: TRBV19
J: TRBJ2-7

CDR3: ASSRAYEGQGFYEQY
length: 15
D: TRBD1
size: -
V: TRBV7-2
J: TRBJ2-7

CDR3: ASRTGGGVYEQY
length: 12
D: -
size: -
V: TRBV7-2
J: TRBJ2-7

CDR3: ASRAGQLRSSGNTIY
length: 15
D: TRBD1
size: once
V: TRBV28
J: TRBJ1-3

CDR3: ASSWSQGGNQETQY
length: 14
D: -
size: -
V: TRBV5-1
J: TRBJ2-5

CDR3: ASSLEGAYGYT
length: 11
D: -
size: -
V: TRBV5-1
J: TRBJ1-2

CDR3: ASSPEWRDHTGELF
length: 14
D: -
size: -
V: TRBV28
J: TRBJ2-2

CDR3: ASSQELRETQY
length: 11
D: -
size: -
V: TRBV7-2
J: TRBJ2-5

CDR3: ASSLALTDYEQY
length: 12
D: -
size: -
V: TRBV11-1
J: TRBJ2-7

CDR3: ASRLSGGRSSYEQY
length: 14
D: -
size: -
V: TRBV5-6
J: TRBJ2-7

CDR3: ASSLGQGYDYGYT
length: 13
D: TRBD1
size: -
V: TRBV28
J: TRBJ1-2

CDR3: ASRGQLYGYT
length: 10
D: -
size: few
V: TRBV27
J: TRBJ1-2

CDR3: ASSEIPGAPNQPQH
length: 14
D: -
size: -
V: TRBV2
J: TRBJ1-5

CDR3: ASSFLRQPQH
length: 10
D: -
size: few
V: TRBV7-9
J: TRBJ1-5

CDR3: ASSLLTTAGYGYT
length: 13
D: -
size: -
V: TRBV5-6
J: TRBJ1-2

CDR3: ASSQDPPAGSPETQY
length: 15
D: -
size: -
V: TRBV4-1
J: TRBJ2-5

CDR3: ASSLLRRTVNQPQH
length: 14
D: -
size: -
V: TRBV7-8
J: TRBJ1-5

CDR3: ASSTRTGPTEAF
length: 12
D: TRBD1
size: -
V: TRBV13
J: TRBJ1-1

CDR3: ASSYSRGARAGYT
length: 13
D: -
size: -
V: TRBV6-5
J: TRBJ1-2

CDR3: ASSLWTGGEAQPQH
length: 14
D: TRBD1
size: -
V: TRBV7-9
J: TRBJ1-5

CDR3: SALQGYEQY
length: 9
D: -
size: -
V: TRBV20-1
J: TRBJ2-7

CDR3: ASSQGTVQSYEQY
length: 13
D: -
size: -
V: TRBV4-2
J: TRBJ2-7

CDR3: ASSYQGATNEKLF
length: 13
D: TRBD1
size: -
V: TRBV25-1
J: TRBJ1-4

CDR3: ASSESQPGAYNEQF
length: 14
D: -
size: -
V: TRBV7-9
J: TRBJ2-1

CDR3: ASSESGAKETQY
length: 12
D: -
size: few
V: TRBV25-1
J: TRBJ2-5

CDR3: ASSLRDGSNQPQH
length: 13
D: -
size: -
V: TRBV28
J: TRBJ1-5

CDR3: ASRGQGGEQF
length: 10
D: TRBD1
size: -
V: TRBV9
J: TRBJ2-1

CDR3: ASSRGIDEQY
length: 10
D: -
size: -
V: TRBV5-1
J: TRBJ2-7

CDR3: ASSLGLGKQETQY
length: 13
D: -
size: -
V: TRBV5-1
J: TRBJ2-5

CDR3: ASTPTGPRNSPLH
length: 13
D: -
size: -
V: TRBV19
J: TRBJ1-6

CDR3: AISDSNQPQH
length: 10
D: -
size: -
V: TRBV10-3
J: TRBJ1-5

CDR3: ASSEWEGNPGANVLT
length: 15
D: TRBD2
size: -
V: TRBV6-1
J: TRBJ2-6

CDR3: AWSSDNYGYT
length: 10
D: -
size: -
V: TRBV30
J: TRBJ1-2

CDR3: ATEFTRSYEQY
length: 11
D: -
size: -
V: TRBV28
J: TRBJ2-7

CDR3: ASSLRAGGPGFGEQF
length: 15
D: TRBD2
size: -
V: TRBV5-4
J: TRBJ2-1

CDR3: ASRRTSGWGTDTQY
length: 14
D: TRBD2
size: -
V: TRBV27
J: TRBJ2-3

CDR3: ASSSGSEAQY
length: 10
D: -
size: -
V: TRBV11-3
J: TRBJ2-3

CDR3: ASCADGTLDTEAF
length: 13
D: -
size: -
V: TRBV4-1
J: TRBJ1-1

CDR3: ASSAGTATYEQY
length: 12
D: TRBD1
size: -
V: TRBV5-4
J: TRBJ2-7